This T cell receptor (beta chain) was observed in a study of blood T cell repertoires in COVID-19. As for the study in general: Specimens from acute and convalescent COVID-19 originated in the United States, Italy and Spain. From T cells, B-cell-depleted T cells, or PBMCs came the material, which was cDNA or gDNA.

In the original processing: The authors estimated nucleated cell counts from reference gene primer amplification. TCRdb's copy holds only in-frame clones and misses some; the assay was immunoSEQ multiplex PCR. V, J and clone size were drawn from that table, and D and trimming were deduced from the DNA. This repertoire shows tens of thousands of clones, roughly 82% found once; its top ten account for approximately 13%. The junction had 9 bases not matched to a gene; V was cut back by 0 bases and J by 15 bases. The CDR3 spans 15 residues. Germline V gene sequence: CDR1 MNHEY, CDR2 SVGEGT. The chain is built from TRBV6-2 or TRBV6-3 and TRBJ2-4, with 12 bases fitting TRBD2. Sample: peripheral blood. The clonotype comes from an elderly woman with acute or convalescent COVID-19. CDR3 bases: TGTGCCAGCAGTTACTCGACGGCTAGCGGGAGGGACCCGTACTTC. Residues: CASSYSTASGRDPYF.